This T cell receptor (beta chain) stems from a study of control samples from healthy donors and cancer patients. V lost 3 bases, J lost 0 bases, and 9 bases lay in between. CDR1 and CDR2 (germline): MNHEY, SVGEGT. The CDR3 is 15 amino acids. Profiling relied on immunoSEQ multiplex PCR, and the TCRdb table lists in-frame clones only, not all of them. The data show just over 9,000 clones, roughly 90% seen once. The receptor was isolated from a man aged 55-75 years with colorectal cancer. This chain connects TRBV6-2 or TRBV6-3 to TRBJ1-5; D remains unclear. Sequencing was performed on PBMCs. In DNA, the CDR3 is TGTGCCAGCAGTTATCCCCAGTATAGCAATCAGCCCCAGCATTTT. Translating it yields CASSYPQYSNQPQHF.